Below, 24 T cell receptor beta chains from the same sample are listed, as sequenced in a study of CD8 T cells in Susac syndrome. An amount of RNA that ranged from roughly 0.5 to 1 ug was reverse transcribed with random hexamers. TCRdb fed the immunoSEQ multiplex PCR reads into MiXCR, producing one record per CDR3 protein. The repertoire includes about 180,000 distinct CDR3 sequences, 90% to 97% of them detected once, and roughly 0.095% sits in the top ten. Sequencing was carried out using CD4+ T cells from PBMCs. These receptors originate from a human donor with multiple sclerosis.

The chain combines TRBV7-2 with TRBJ2-5; D may be TRBD2 (6 bases). The germline V gene has CDR1 SGHTA and CDR2 FQGNSA. This CDR3 is 15 amino acids long. Trimming shortened V by 4 bases and J by 5 bases, and 17 bases separated the two germline ends. The CDR3 here is CASSSTSSSAETQYF. The DNA for the CDR3 is TGTGCCAGCAGCTCGACTAGTAGCTCTGCGGAGACCCAGTACTTC.

The gene calls are TRBV20-1 and TRBJ2-5; unclear D gene. Germline CDR1 and CDR2: DFQATT and SNEGSKA (reference sequence). The CDR3 loop spans 11 amino acids. Trimming stripped 6 bases from V and 5 bases from J, with 10 bases between. The CDR3: CSAGSQETQYF. Written as DNA, the CDR3 is TGCAGTGCGGGTTCCCAGGAGACCCAGTACTTC.

This clonotype showed up just once. The rearrangement joins TRBV20-1 to TRBJ1-6, with unresolved D. V was shortened by 2 bases and J by 0 bases, with 11 bases between the two germline ends. Germline values: CDR1 DFQATT, CDR2 SNEGSKA (reference sequence). The CDR3 spans 16 residues. The CDR3 here is CSARQYSSSYNSPLHF. As DNA, the CDR3 is TGCAGTGCTAGACAGTACAGCAGCTCCTATAATTCACCCCTCCACTTT.

V usage is TRBV9 and J usage is TRBJ2-7; D call uncertain. V was trimmed by 7 bases and J by 4 bases, leaving 9 bases between them. The CDR3 length is 11 residues. In germline, CDR1 is SGDLS, CDR2 YYNGEE. The CDR3 is CASYPRYEQYF. Written as DNA, the CDR3 is TGTGCCAGCTACCCAAGGTACGAGCAGTACTTC.

V is TRBV23-1 and J is TRBJ2-2, with D possibly being TRBD1 (6 bases). TRBV23-1 is known as an ORF, though its function is uncertain. The CDR3 runs 13 residues. Trimming took off 5 bases at V and 7 bases at J, with 11 bases between the two ends. For the CDR3, the DNA is TGCGCCAGCAGTTGGGGGCGCGGCGGGGAGCTGTTTTTT. Translation: CASSWGRGGELFF.

This clonotype was seen a handful of times. The gene calls are TRBV3-1 and TRBJ1-2; maybe TRBD1 (5 bases). The ends were cut back, 1 base at V and 5 bases at J, with 8 bases in the middle. Germline V gene sequence: CDR1 LGHDT, CDR2 YNNKEL (reference sequence). The CDR3 is 13 residues long. The CDR3 sequence is CASSQGQGYGYTF. The CDR3 bases are TGTGCCAGCAGCCAAGGGCAGGGATATGGCTACACCTTC.

The chain links TRBV7-9 to TRBJ1-6; TRBD1 agrees at 7 bases. CDR3 length: 16 amino acids. The V and J ends lost 3 bases and 7 bases, in that order; junction bases with no gene match: 9. The germline V gene encodes CDR1 SEHNR and CDR2 FQNEAQ (reference sequence). CDR3 in amino acids: CASSLATGRGNSPLHF. The CDR3 nucleotides are TGTGCCAGCAGCTTGGCGACAGGGAGAGGGAATTCACCCCTCCACTTT.

The gene calls are TRBV3-1 and TRBJ2-5; possibly TRBD1 for D (5 bases). Germline V gene data show CDR1 as LGHDT and CDR2 as YNNKEL (reference sequence). Trimming took 7 bases from V and 5 from J, leaving 14 bases between them. This CDR3 is 13 amino acids long. The CDR3 here is CASTQGSGETQYF. As DNA, the CDR3 is TGTGCCAGCACCCAGGGCTCCGGGGAGACCCAGTACTTC.

The V and J genes are TRBV4-1 and TRBJ1-1; D is ambiguous. CDR3 length: 15 residues. Germline V gene sequence: CDR1 MGHRA, CDR2 YSYEKL. With 4 bases removed from V and 4 bases from J, the gap between germline ends came to 16 bases. The CDR3 loop is CASSLNEGLITEAFF. In nucleotides, the CDR3 is TGCGCCAGCAGCCTGAACGAGGGTTTGATCACTGAAGCTTTCTTT.

The chain combines TRBV2 with TRBJ2-3; D remains unclear. The germline V gene has CDR1 SNHLY and CDR2 FYNNEI. V was trimmed by 5 bases and J by 1 base, leaving 10 bases between them. The CDR3 is made up of 14 amino acids. CDR3 sequence (DNA): TGTGCCAGCAGTTATGGATCAGGCACAGATACGCAGTATTTT. The encoded protein is CASSYGSGTDTQYF.

This rearrangement joins TRBV6-2 or TRBV6-3 to TRBJ2-6; D call uncertain. The CDR3 has 15 residues. CDR1 is MNHEY, CDR2 SVGEGT, per germline. V lost 5 bases, J lost 6 bases, and 14 bases lay in between. The CDR3: CASSLPIFEANVLTF. As DNA, the CDR3 is TGTGCCAGCAGTCTCCCTATCTTCGAGGCCAACGTCCTGACTTTC.

V and J are TRBV12-3 or TRBV12-4 and TRBJ1-1; D not resolved. This CDR3 region has 14 residues. V lost 2 bases, J lost 2 bases, and 9 bases lay in between. CDR3 nucleotide sequence: TGTGCCAGCAGTTTAAAAGCGGGAAACACTGAAGCTTTCTTT. Translating gives CASSLKAGNTEAFF.

This clonotype was recorded once. This chain links TRBV5-1 with TRBJ1-1; D is uncertain. Germline V gives CDR1 SGHRS, CDR2 YFSETQ. The V end was cut by 1 base, the J end by 7 bases, with 14 bases between. The CDR3 is 14 residues long. The CDR3 spells CASSLSGGESEAFF. The CDR3 bases are TGCGCCAGCAGCTTGAGTGGCGGGGAGAGTGAAGCTTTCTTT.

This rearrangement joins TRBV6-6 to TRBJ2-5; a possible D gene is TRBD1 (6 bases). The V and J ends lost 0 bases and 7 bases respectively, with 12 bases between them. CDR1 MNHNY and CDR2 SVGAGI come from the germline V gene (reference sequence). This CDR3 spans 14 amino acids. The CDR3 nucleotides are TGTGCCAGCAGTTACTCCCCCCAGGGGCGGACCCAGTACTTC. Encoded protein: CASSYSPQGRTQYF.

The rearrangement joins TRBV20-1 to TRBJ2-1; TRBD2 aligns across 12 bases. Germline CDR1 reads DFQATT; CDR2 reads SNEGSKA (reference sequence). The CDR3 runs 13 residues. J was trimmed by 8 bases and V by 7 bases; bases with no gene match: 6. The CDR3 region is CSGLAGALDEQFF. In DNA, the CDR3 is TGCAGTGGACTAGCGGGGGCCCTCGATGAGCAGTTCTTC.

The V call is TRBV29-1, the J call TRBJ1-5; 7 nucleotides align to TRBD1. J gave up 5 bases and V 7 bases, and 8 bases lay outside the gene matches. Germline V lookup: CDR1 SQVTM, CDR2 ANQGSEA. The CDR3 runs 13 residues. The DNA for the CDR3 is TGCAGCGCGGGACAGCGCGCCGATCAGCCCCAGCATTTT. Translation: CSAGQRADQPQHF. The variable domain in full, completed from reference TRBV29-1 and TRBJ1-5, reads SAVISQKPSRDICQRGTSLTIQCQVDSQVTMMFWYRQQPGQSLTLIATANQGSEATYESGFVIDKFPISRPNLTFSTLTVSNMSPEDSSIYLCSAGQRADQPQHFGDGTRLSIL.

The chain links TRBV7-8 to TRBJ2-5; TRBD2 matches 9 bases. The V gene's germline CDR1 is SGHVS and CDR2 FQNEAQ. V dropped 2 bases and J dropped 5; count of bases not matched to a gene: 12. The CDR3 is made up of 17 amino acids. CDR3 DNA: TGTGCCAGCAGCTTAATGGTCCGGCTAGCGGGGCGGGAGACCCAGTACTTC. Amino acid sequence: CASSLMVRLAGRETQYF.

The V gene is TRBV4-1, the J gene TRBJ2-3, with D perhaps TRBD2 (6 bases). The CDR3 runs 16 residues. Germline V lookup: CDR1 MGHRA, CDR2 YSYEKL. The V end lost 1 base, the J end lost 0 bases, and 11 bases lay between the germline ends. CDR3 bases: TGCGCCAGCAGCCAAGCCATAGCGGAAAGCACAGATACGCAGTATTTT. This gives the protein CASSQAIAESTDTQYF.

The J gene is TRBJ2-5, the V gene TRBV29-1; 10 bases map to TRBD2. This CDR3 region has 12 residues. CDR1 and CDR2 (germline): SQVTM, ANQGSEA. Germline trimming cut 7 bases from V and 7 bases from J; bases unmatched to any gene: 6. The DNA of the CDR3 is TGCAGCGGTGGAGCGGGGGGGGCGACCCAGTACTTC. Translating it yields CSGGAGGATQYF.

The rearrangement uses TRBV20-1 and TRBJ2-1; 14 bases match TRBD2. Germline V CDR1 and CDR2: DFQATT, SNEGSKA (reference sequence). Losses at the gene ends were 6 bases for V and 9 bases for J; bases not matched to a gene: 4. The length of the CDR3 is 13 residues. CDR3 nucleotides: TGCAGTGCCCGGGGGACTAGCGGGGGTGAGCAGTTCTTC. Amino acids: CSARGTSGGEQFF.

This chain joins TRBV12-3 or TRBV12-4 and TRBJ1-4; unclear D gene. The CDR3 spans 14 residues. The V gene lost 3 bases and the J gene lost 5 bases, with 10 bases spanning the gap. The chain's CDR3 is CASSLGHPNEKLFF. CDR3 sequence (DNA): TGTGCCAGCAGTTTGGGCCACCCAAATGAAAAACTGTTTTTT.

The chain uses TRBV30 and TRBJ2-1, with D perhaps TRBD1 or TRBD2 (5 bases each). The CDR3 has 13 amino acids. Germline lookup yields CDR1 GTSNPN and CDR2 SVGIG (reference sequence). The V gene lost 5 bases and the J gene lost 8 bases, with 16 bases spanning the gap. In DNA, the CDR3 is TGTGCCTGGGTCCCGCAGGGAGTCTATGAGCAGTTCTTC. Translating gives CAWVPQGVYEQFF.

The rearrangement uses TRBV5-1 and TRBJ1-1, with 9 bases aligning to TRBD1. This CDR3 is 14 amino acids long. Germline-derived CDR1 and CDR2 are SGHRS and YFSETQ. V lost 6 bases and J lost 2; bases outside the gene matches: 5. The CDR3 bases are TGCGCCAGCAACCGACAGGGGGACAACACTGAAGCTTTCTTT. Its protein is CASNRQGDNTEAFF.

The gene calls are TRBV12-3 or TRBV12-4 and TRBJ2-2; TRBD1 is a possible D gene (6 bases). V dropped 5 bases and J dropped 4 bases, with 11 bases sitting between them. CDR3 length equals 14 residues. The CDR3 nucleotides are TGTGCCAGCAGTGCCCAGACAGGCACCGGGGAGCTGTTTTTT. Translated: CASSAQTGTGELFF.